The next 27 T cell receptor beta chains were all read from a single sample in a study of T cell changes during pregnancy in multiple sclerosis. Assay: immunoSEQ multiplex PCR; the TCRdb copy retains only in-frame clones and omits some. The sample lists roughly 18,000 clones, 85% to 90% seen once, with about 1.3% in the top ten. The sample was CD4+ T cells from peripheral blood mononuclear cells, taken in the first trimester of pregnancy. The receptors were gathered from a female donor in good health, enrolled as a control in a pregnancy study.

The V call is TRBV30, the J call TRBJ2-3, with a weak D call TRBD1 (5 bases). The CDR3 is made up of 12 amino acids. Trimming took off 5 bases at V and 3 bases at J, with 9 bases between the two ends. CDR1 GTSNPN and CDR2 SVGIG come from the germline V gene (reference sequence). The CDR3 protein is CAWGHKTDTQYF. Here the CDR3 DNA reads TGTGCCTGGGGACACAAGACAGATACGCAGTATTTT. The complete variable domain, with remaining parts taken from reference TRBV30 and TRBJ2-3, reads SQTIHQWPATLVQPVGSPLSLECTVEGTSNPNLYWYRQAAGRGLQLLFYSVGIGQISSEVPQNLSASRPQDRQFILSSKKLLLSDSGFYLCAWGHKTDTQYFGPGTRLTVL.

This clone was counted between two and nine times. The junction shows a germline mismatch at one end, possibly a read error. This sequence joins TRBV6-1 and TRBJ1-2; 9 positions agree with TRBD1. Germline CDR1 reads MNHNS; CDR2 reads SASEGT. This CDR3 comprises 10 residues. The CDR3 sequence is CASRGTGYAF. The DNA for the CDR3 is TGTGCCAGCAGGGGGACAGGGTACGCCTTC.

This sequence joins TRBV7-9 and TRBJ2-1; 9 nucleotides agree with TRBD2. This CDR3 region has 16 residues. Germline CDR1 reads SEHNR; CDR2 reads FQNEAQ (reference sequence). V shed 5 bases and J 3 bases; nucleotides not matched to a gene: 8. CDR3 nucleotide sequence: TGTGCCAGCAGCCCAACACGGCGGGAGGGCTACAATGAGCAGTTCTTC. This translates into CASSPTRREGYNEQFF.

The chain has TRBV19 and TRBJ1-1; possibly TRBD1 for D (5 bases). Germline CDR1 and CDR2: LNHDA and SQIVND (reference sequence). This CDR3 spans 12 amino acids. Trimming stripped 6 bases from V and 1 base from J, with 6 bases between. The CDR3 sequence is CASSGGNTEAFF. CDR3 nucleotides: TGTGCCAGTAGCGGGGGGAACACTGAAGCTTTCTTT. Supplemented by reference TRBV19 and TRBJ1-1, the full variable domain reads DGGITQSPKYLFRKEGQNVTLSCEQNLNHDAMYWYRQDPGQGLRLIYYSQIVNDFQKGDIAEGYSVSREKKESFPLTVTSAQKNPTAFYLCASSGGNTEAFFGQGTRLTVV.

This chain joins TRBV19 and TRBJ1-3, with D unresolved. The V and J ends lost 5 bases and 2 bases respectively, with 16 bases between them. From germline, CDR1 is LNHDA and CDR2 SQIVND (reference sequence). CDR3 length equals 16 residues. CDR3 sequence: CASSGLSGGTGNTIYF. The CDR3 nucleotides are TGTGCCAGTAGTGGCCTTTCGGGAGGGACTGGAAACACCATATATTTT.

The chain couples TRBV7-2 to TRBJ2-5; tentative D call: TRBD2 (5 bases). Trimming cost V 1 base and J 5 bases, with 11 bases left between them. CDR1 is SGHTA, CDR2 FQGNSA, per germline. The CDR3 has 14 amino acids. The CDR3 DNA reads TGTGCCAGCAGCTTAGTGAGCCCGGGGGAGACCCAGTACTTC. Amino acids: CASSLVSPGETQYF.

This clone was found once. Other DNA sequences in this sample translate to the same CDR3. CDR3 in amino acids: CSVDRGNTGELFF. For the CDR3, the DNA is TGCAGCGTTGACAGGGGCAACACCGGGGAGCTGTTTTTT. The rearrangement joins TRBV29-1 to TRBJ2-2; tentative D call: TRBD1 (6 bases). The CDR3 sequence is 13 residues long. Trimming removed 3 bases at V and 2 bases at J, with 7 bases between. Germline V CDR1 and CDR2: SQVTM, ANQGSEA.

The chain employs TRBV11-3 and TRBJ1-6, with 10 positions matching TRBD1. The CDR3 loop spans 15 amino acids. Germline V gene lookup returns CDR1 SGHNT and CDR2 YENEEA. V was clipped by 5 bases and J by 9 bases; unmatched bases: 7. The CDR3 bases are TGTGCCAGCAGCCCAACGCGGGACAGGGGTTCACCCCTCCACTTT. This sequence encodes CASSPTRDRGSPLHF.

The chain has TRBV6-5 and TRBJ2-1, with TRBD1 matching 10 bases. This CDR3 spans 15 amino acids. CDR1 is MNHEY and CDR2 is SVGAGI in the germline V gene. V was pared by 5 bases and J by 4 bases, with 5 bases of the junction left unmatched. The CDR3 protein is CASSIRDRGYNEQFF. Here the CDR3 DNA reads TGTGCCAGCAGTATCCGGGACAGGGGATACAATGAGCAGTTCTTC.

This sequence joins TRBV11-2 and TRBJ2-5; TRBD2 aligns across 12 bases. The CDR3 has 15 amino acids. The trim removed 4 bases at V and 5 bases at J, leaving 5 bases unmatched. CDR1 and CDR2 (germline): SGHAT, FQNNGV. In DNA, the CDR3 is TGTGCCAGCAGCTCACTAGCGGGAGGACGCGAGACCCAGTACTTC. Translation: CASSSLAGGRETQYF.

This chain joins TRBV6-5 and TRBJ2-1; the match to TRBD2 covers 9 bases. V dropped 4 bases and J dropped 7; count of bases not matched to a gene: 11. CDR3 size: 16 residues. Germline-derived CDR1 and CDR2 are MNHEY and SVGAGI. CDR3: CASSSRGAGGPNEQFF. CDR3 nucleotide sequence: TGTGCCAGCAGTTCGCGCGGGGCGGGAGGGCCGAATGAGCAGTTCTTC.

The CDR3 loop is CASSPPSQGDTQYF. The CDR3 region has the DNA TGTGCCAGCTCACCACCGTCGCAGGGGGATACGCAGTATTTT. The chain is built from TRBV18 and TRBJ2-3; possible D gene TRBD1, 6 bases. CDR1 is KGHSH and CDR2 is LQKENI in the germline V gene. This CDR3 comprises 14 residues. Between the trimmed V and J ends, which lost 0 bases and 6 bases, there was a span of 10 bases.

The V and J genes are TRBV2 and TRBJ2-5; D ambiguous. With 7 bases removed from V and 2 bases from J, the gap between germline ends came to 5 bases. CDR1 and CDR2 (germline): SNHLY, FYNNEI. The CDR3 is made up of 11 amino acids. The CDR3 here is CASTRQETQYF. DNA of the CDR3: TGTGCCAGCACGCGGCAAGAGACCCAGTACTTC.

This sequence joins TRBV18 and TRBJ1-2; D is uncertain. The CDR3 extends over 13 amino acids. Trimming removed 2 bases at V and 0 bases at J, with 4 bases between. CDR1 and CDR2 (germline): KGHSH, LQKENI. CDR3 DNA sequence: TGTGCCAGCTCACCAGACTCTAACTATGGCTACACCTTC. As protein: CASSPDSNYGYTF.

The CDR3 sequence is CASSLGGLTPYEQYF. CDR3 nucleotides: TGTGCCAGCAGCTTAGGGGGACTAACCCCCTACGAGCAGTACTTC. The J gene is TRBJ2-7, the V gene TRBV7-2, with 7 bases identical to TRBD2. Germline V gene data show CDR1 as SGHTA and CDR2 as FQGNSA. J gave up 2 bases and V 1 base, and 5 bases lay outside the gene matches. This CDR3 region has 15 residues.

This chain links TRBV11-2 with TRBJ2-7, with D perhaps matching TRBD2 (5 bases). From germline, CDR1 is SGHAT and CDR2 FQNNGV. With 5 bases removed from V and 5 bases from J, the gap between germline ends came to 31 bases. This CDR3 is built from 19 residues. CDR3 residues: CASSLISLSVGGPRHEQYF. CDR3 DNA: TGTGCCAGCAGCCTAATTTCTCTTAGCGTGGGCGGCCCTAGGCACGAGCAGTACTTC.

V and J are TRBV15 and TRBJ2-6; TRBD1 matches 10 bases. Per the germline V gene, CDR1 is LNHNV and CDR2 is YYDKDF (reference sequence). The V gene end was trimmed by 5 bases and the J gene end by 1 base; junction bases not matched to a gene: 5. This CDR3 spans 17 amino acids. Here the CDR3 DNA reads TGTGCCACCAGCTCCCGGGACAGGGGTTCTGGGGCCAACGTCCTGACTTTC. Translated, it gives CATSSRDRGSGANVLTF.

This chain joins TRBV11-3 and TRBJ1-4, with 9 bases matching TRBD1. V dropped 2 bases and J dropped 6; count of bases not matched to a gene: 1. CDR3 length: 14 residues. Germline CDR1 SGHNT, CDR2 YENEEA. The CDR3 bases are TGTGCCAGCAGCTTAACAGGGGGCGATGAAAAACTGTTTTTT. Translation gives CASSLTGGDEKLFF.

V gene TRBV18 combines with J gene TRBJ1-1, with 10 bases matching TRBD1. The V gene's germline CDR1 is KGHSH and CDR2 LQKENI. The CDR3 totals 15 residues. Trimming at V came to 2 bases and at J to 6 bases, leaving 6 bases not matched to a gene. The CDR3 is CASSPAGQGNAEAFF. The CDR3 DNA sequence: TGTGCCAGCTCACCAGCGGGACAGGGGAATGCTGAAGCTTTCTTT.

This CDR3 reads CASRPAGQNTGELFF. CDR3 nucleotide sequence: TGCGCCAGCAGGCCTGCGGGTCAGAACACCGGGGAGCTGTTTTTT. This chain links TRBV4-1 with TRBJ2-2; D possibly corresponds to TRBD2 (5 bases). The ends were cut back, 6 bases at V and 1 base at J, with 12 bases in the middle. The CDR3 extends over 15 amino acids. The germline V gene encodes CDR1 MGHRA and CDR2 YSYEKL.

CDR3 residues: CASSFISPLFGNTEAFF. Here the CDR3 DNA reads TGTGCCAGCAGTTTTATTTCTCCCTTATTCGGGAACACTGAAGCTTTCTTT. This sequence joins TRBV27 and TRBJ1-1; D not resolved. CDR3 length equals 17 residues. Looked up from germline, CDR1 is MNHEY and CDR2 is SMNVEV (reference sequence). Deletions cut 3 bases from V and 1 base from J, with 18 bases between.

The V call is TRBV30, the J call TRBJ1-5; tentative D call: TRBD1 (6 bases). This CDR3 is built from 13 residues. Germline CDR1 and CDR2: GTSNPN and SVGIG (reference sequence). Trimming took 4 bases from V and 6 from J, leaving 13 bases between them. CDR3 sequence (DNA): TGTGCCTGGACTGAACAGGGCGCTCAGCCCCAGCATTTT. Translation: CAWTEQGAQPQHF.

V usage is TRBV5-1 and J usage is TRBJ1-6; weak D call: TRBD1 (5 bases). The V end was cut by 3 bases, the J end by 8 bases, with 12 bases between. The CDR3 covers 14 residues. CDR1 is SGHRS and CDR2 is YFSETQ in the germline V gene. The CDR3 DNA reads as TGCGCCAGCAGCTCGGGACTGAACGATTCACCCCTCCACTTT. Translation gives CASSSGLNDSPLHF. Looking up the rest from reference TRBV5-1 and TRBJ1-6 gives the full variable domain: KAGVTQTPRYLIKTRGQQVTLSCSPISGHRSVSWYQQTPGQGLQFLFEYFSETQRNKGNFPGRFSGRQFSNSRSEMNVSTLELGDSALYLCASSSGLNDSPLHFGNGTRLTVT.

This chain connects TRBV7-2 to TRBJ2-1; D possibly corresponds to TRBD1 (6 bases). Deletions cut 1 base from V and 5 bases from J, with 9 bases between. Per germline, CDR1 SGHTA and CDR2 FQGNSA. This CDR3 comprises 14 residues. The chain's CDR3 is CASSLVSGDNEQFF. CDR3 DNA: TGTGCCAGCAGCTTAGTCTCAGGGGACAATGAGCAGTTCTTC.

This clone was picked up one time. This rearrangement joins TRBV9 to TRBJ1-1; tentatively, D is TRBD1 (6 bases). The CDR3 has 14 residues. Germline V gene data show CDR1 as SGDLS and CDR2 as YYNGEE. The germline V and J ends were trimmed by 2 bases and 0 bases, with 8 bases remaining between them. CDR3 region: CASSVAGVNTEAFF. The CDR3 nucleotides read TGTGCCAGCAGCGTGGCAGGGGTGAACACTGAAGCTTTCTTT.

The V and J genes are TRBV5-1 and TRBJ2-1, with 10 positions matching TRBD2. The length of the CDR3 is 15 residues. V lost 4 bases to trimming and J lost 3 bases; unmatched junction nucleotides: 4. Germline V gene sequence: CDR1 SGHRS, CDR2 YFSETQ. CDR3 region: CASSAGLADYNEQFF. The CDR3 nucleotides read TGCGCCAGCAGCGCCGGACTAGCGGACTACAATGAGCAGTTCTTC.

CDR3 sequence reads: CASSRQFYEQYF. CDR3 DNA: TGTGCCAGCAGTCGACAGTTCTACGAGCAGTACTTC. V is TRBV28 and J is TRBJ2-7, with D tentatively TRBD1 (5 bases). CDR1 and CDR2 from the germline V gene are MDHEN and SYDVKM. CDR3 length equals 12 residues. V lost 5 bases and J lost 3, with 8 bases in between.